Given below is one T cell receptor beta chain in context. It lacks a known antigen. Per-nucleotide qualities are absent, and no much larger clonotype sits a single base away. CDR1 and CDR2, looked up from the germline V gene (reference sequence), are MNHEY and SMNVEV. V was cut back by 6 bases and J by 1 base, leaving a gap of 12 bases between them. Its CDR3 holds 14 amino acids, cysteine through phenylalanine. Just the 42-base CDR3 DNA is kept, in frame starting at base 1. The source of the sample is a study of T cell repertoires in cytomegalovirus infection (dated by TCRdb to between 2018 and 2020). With regard to the full study: Peptide stimulations targeted recently identified HLA-C-restricted CMV epitopes, whose presentation resists viral immunomodulation, together with well-studied HLA-B-restricted epitopes. Donor HLA type was relevant to the analysis, because carriage of CMV infection together with the matching HLA type was indicated by public TCR beta signatures. The paper as a whole reports these results and caveats: Cumulative frequency of public TCR beta family members discriminated carriers of CMV infection plus the relevant HLA type in this cohort and an independent approximately 360-donor cohort. In the ex vivo response, HLA-C-restricted CMV-specific TCR beta clonotypes were dominant, and in two of eight donors the single most frequent clonotype came from this HLA-C-restricted group.

The sample's treatment or condition, from its label and the paper: in vitro stimulation with specific CMV peptide epitopes to enrich CMV-specific T cells. The run used an Illumina HiSeq 1500. The public reads were reprocessed in TCRdb via fastp at Q25 and MiXCR, keeping in-frame beta chains. Entries that share a CDR3 protein sequence are merged under the most common genes and DNA. The sample includes around 800,000 distinct CDR3 sequences, with around a third observed a single time. The ten largest make up around an eighth of the sample. The material was cultured CD8+ T cells from PBMCs, obtained from culture after CMV antigen stimulation. This sequence uses TRBV27 and TRBJ1-2; a weak D assignment points to TRBD1 (6 bases agree). This receptor was taken from a human donor in good health (CMV status not recorded). Some clones in this sample may be carry-over from other donors' samples. The bases read TGTGCCAGCAGCCTTAGGGGGATTAACTATGGCTACACCTTC. Its amino acids are CASSLRGINYGYTF.